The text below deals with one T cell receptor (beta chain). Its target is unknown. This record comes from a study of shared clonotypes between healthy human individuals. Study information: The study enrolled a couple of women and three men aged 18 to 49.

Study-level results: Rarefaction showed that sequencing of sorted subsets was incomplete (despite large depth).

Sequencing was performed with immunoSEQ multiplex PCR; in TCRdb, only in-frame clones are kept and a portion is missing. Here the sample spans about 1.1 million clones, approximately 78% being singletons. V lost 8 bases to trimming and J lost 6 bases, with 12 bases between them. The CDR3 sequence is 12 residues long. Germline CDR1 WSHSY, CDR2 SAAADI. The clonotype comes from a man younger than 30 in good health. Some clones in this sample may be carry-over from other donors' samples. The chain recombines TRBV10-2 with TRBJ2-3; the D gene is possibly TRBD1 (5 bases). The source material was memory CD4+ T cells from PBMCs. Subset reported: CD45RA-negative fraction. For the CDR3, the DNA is TGCGCCAGCGGTTTACCAGGGGATACGCAGTATTTT. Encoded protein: CASGLPGDTQYF.